This T cell receptor beta chain comes out of a study of molecular identifiers for immune sequencing clone quantification. Notes on the study in general: Jurkat TCR RNA from one cell was spiked into approximately 1 million naive cells, and it was reportedly detectable there.

Naive CD8 library inputs spanned about 17,000 to 1,000,000 sorted cells and 10%, 30% or 50% RNA. The CD8+CD4-CCR7+CD45RA+ phenotype defined the sorted naive CD8 T cells. This clonotype was picked up many times. The antigen is unknown. Previously described methods and listed TCR primers produced bulk TCR libraries. From the PCR reads, TCRdb called clonotypes with MiXCR, one entry per CDR3 protein. Of 40,000 to 50,000 distinct CDR3 sequences in the sample, approximately 21% were seen once. This CDR3 comprises 15 residues. Trimming removed 2 bases from V and 5 bases from J, with 13 bases in between. Germline V CDR1 and CDR2: SGDLS, YYNGEE.

Input material: naive CD8+ T cells from blood, with Jurkat cell RNA spiked in. Subset defined: FACS-sorted CD8+CD4-CCR7+CD45RA+ naive T cells. The chain has TRBV9 and TRBJ2-2; D might be TRBD2 (6 bases). The clonotype comes from a human donor in good health. Some libraries in this study had Jurkat cell RNA spiked in. This CDR3 is CASSVWREETGELFF. Here the CDR3 DNA reads TGTGCCAGCAGCGTCTGGAGGGAAGAGACCGGGGAGCTGTTTTTT.